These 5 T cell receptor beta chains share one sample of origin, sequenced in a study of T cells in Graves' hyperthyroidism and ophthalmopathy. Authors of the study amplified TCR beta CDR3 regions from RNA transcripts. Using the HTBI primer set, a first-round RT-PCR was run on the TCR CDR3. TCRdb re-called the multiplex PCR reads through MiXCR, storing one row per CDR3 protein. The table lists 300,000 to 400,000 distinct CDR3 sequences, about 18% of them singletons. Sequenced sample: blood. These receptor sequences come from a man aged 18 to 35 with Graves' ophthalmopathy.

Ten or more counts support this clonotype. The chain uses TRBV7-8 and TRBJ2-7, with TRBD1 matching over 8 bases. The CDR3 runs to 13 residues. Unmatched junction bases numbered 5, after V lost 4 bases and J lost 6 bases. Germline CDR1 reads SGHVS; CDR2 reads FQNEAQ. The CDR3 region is CASSYRGVGEQYF. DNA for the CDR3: TGTGCCAGCAGCTACAGGGGGGTCGGCGAGCAGTACTTC.

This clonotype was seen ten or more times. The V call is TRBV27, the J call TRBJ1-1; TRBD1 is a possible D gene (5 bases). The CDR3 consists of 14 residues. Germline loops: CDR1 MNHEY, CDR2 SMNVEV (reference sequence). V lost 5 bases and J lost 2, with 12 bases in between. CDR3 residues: CASSLGLKNTEAFF. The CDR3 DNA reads TGTGCCAGCAGTCTGGGACTTAAAAACACTGAAGCTTTCTTT.

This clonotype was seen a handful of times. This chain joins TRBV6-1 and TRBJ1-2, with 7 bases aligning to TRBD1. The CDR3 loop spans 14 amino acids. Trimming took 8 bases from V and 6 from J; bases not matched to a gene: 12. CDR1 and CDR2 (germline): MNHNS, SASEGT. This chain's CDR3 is CASGVEGTDDGYTF. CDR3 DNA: TGTGCCAGCGGCGTAGAGGGGACAGACGATGGCTACACCTTC.

CDR3 nucleotides: TGTGCCAGCAGCCAACCCCCAGGCGGGAGCAATCAGCCCCAGCATTTT. It encodes CASSQPPGGSNQPQHF. The chain employs TRBV14 and TRBJ1-5; unclear D gene. Germline V lookup: CDR1 SGHDN, CDR2 FVKESK. This CDR3 spans 16 amino acids. Trimming removed 2 bases at V and 1 base at J, with 12 bases between. Full variable domain (rest looked up from reference TRBV14 and TRBJ1-5): EAGVTQFPSHSVIEKGQTVTLRCDPISGHDNLYWYRRVMGKEIKFLLHFVKESKQDESGMPNNRFLAERTGGTYSTLKVQPAELEDSGVYFCASSQPPGGSNQPQHFGDGTRLSIL.

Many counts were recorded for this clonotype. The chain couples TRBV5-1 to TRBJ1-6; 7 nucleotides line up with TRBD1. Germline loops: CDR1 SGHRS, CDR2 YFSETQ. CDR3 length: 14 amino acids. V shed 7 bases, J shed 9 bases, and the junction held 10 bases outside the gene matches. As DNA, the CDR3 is TGCGCCAGCGGACCGACAGGGCTGGGTTCACCCCTCCACTTT. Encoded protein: CASGPTGLGSPLHF.